A single sample is the source of the 17 T cell receptor beta chains below, sequenced in a study of cytomegalovirus exposure and HLA in healthy donors. Primers for the PCR totalled 60 Vbeta and 13 Jbeta. The protocol was immunoSEQ multiplex PCR, while the TCRdb copy is restricted to in-frame clones and leaves out a portion. The sample contains over 95,000 clones, 74% of which appear only once. The sequencing input was PBMCs. Receptors were obtained from a human donor in good health.

V usage is TRBV10-3 and J usage is TRBJ2-1; 8 nucleotides align to TRBD1. The CDR3 spans 14 residues. Germline values: CDR1 ENHRY, CDR2 SYGVKD. The J segment lost 6 bases and the V segment lost 6 bases, leaving 7 bases of the junction unmatched. In DNA form, the CDR3 reads TGTGCCATCAGAGATTCCGGGACAGGCAATGAGCAGTTCTTC. Translating it yields CAIRDSGTGNEQFF.

This clone was detected only a few times. This chain uses TRBV19 with TRBJ2-3; D possibly corresponds to TRBD2 (6 bases). Germline CDR1 LNHDA, CDR2 SQIVND (reference sequence). This CDR3 is 14 amino acids long. Trimming took 1 base from V and 3 from J, leaving 8 bases between them. This CDR3 is CASSIAGDTDTQYF. In DNA form, the CDR3 reads TGTGCCAGTAGTATAGCGGGGGATACAGATACGCAGTATTTT.

This clone was detected only a few times. The rearrangement joins TRBV6-1 to TRBJ2-7, with 9 positions matching TRBD1. The V gene end was trimmed by 0 bases and the J gene end by 3 bases; junction bases not matched to a gene: 3. Germline V gene lookup returns CDR1 MNHNS and CDR2 SASEGT. This CDR3 comprises 15 residues. The CDR3 region is CASSEAGTGSYEQYF. DNA of the CDR3: TGTGCCAGCAGTGAAGCCGGGACAGGGAGCTACGAGCAGTACTTC.

The table lists this clone with a count of one. The V gene is TRBV30, the J gene TRBJ1-3, with D hard to call. Germline values: CDR1 GTSNPN, CDR2 SVGIG (reference sequence). Deletions cut 5 bases from V and 0 bases from J, with 11 bases between. The length of the CDR3 is 14 residues. Here the CDR3 reads CAWAGGYSGNTIYF. The CDR3 coding sequence is TGTGCCTGGGCGGGAGGGTACTCTGGAAACACCATATATTTT.

The sample holds a few counts of this clone. The CDR3 is CASTSGLAGAREQYF. DNA of the CDR3: TGTGCCAGCACCTCCGGACTAGCGGGAGCCCGGGAGCAGTACTTC. The chain couples TRBV7-2 to TRBJ2-7; 13 positions agree with TRBD2. Germline loops: CDR1 SGHTA, CDR2 FQGNSA. V lost 7 bases to trimming and J lost 7 bases; unmatched junction nucleotides: 10. This CDR3 spans 15 amino acids.

The V call is TRBV28, the J call TRBJ2-2, with D possibly TRBD1 on 6 matching bases. V was cut by 6 bases and J by 4 bases, with 15 bases left in between. This CDR3 comprises 15 residues. Germline CDR1 MDHEN, CDR2 SYDVKM. The CDR3: CASRWATGSTGELFF. Here the CDR3 DNA reads TGTGCCAGCAGGTGGGCGACAGGAAGCACCGGGGAGCTGTTTTTT.

This clone was counted once. The V and J genes are TRBV19 and TRBJ1-5; no reliable D call. Deletions cut 5 bases from V and 7 bases from J, with 9 bases between. CDR1 and CDR2 (germline): LNHDA, SQIVND (reference sequence). The CDR3 covers 12 residues. The CDR3 bases are TGTGCCAGTAGTTTCGACAACCAGCCCCAGCATTTT. This gives the protein CASSFDNQPQHF.

CDR3 DNA: TGTGCCAGCAGCGTAGGACAGCTCAATCAGCCCCAGCATTTT. Residues: CASSVGQLNQPQHF. The V and J genes are TRBV9 and TRBJ1-5, with a tentative D call TRBD1 (5 bases). Trimming removed 0 bases from V and 3 bases from J, with 7 bases in between. Germline V gives CDR1 SGDLS, CDR2 YYNGEE. The CDR3 totals 14 residues.

The chain carries TRBV6-4 and TRBJ2-3; 7 bases align to TRBD2. This CDR3 is 14 amino acids long. V lost 3 bases, J lost 4 bases, and 4 bases stayed unmatched. Germline V gene lookup returns CDR1 MRHNA and CDR2 SNTAGT. The CDR3 here is CASSDLAEPDTQYF. The CDR3 region has the DNA TGTGCCAGCAGTGATCTAGCGGAGCCAGATACGCAGTATTTT.

V is TRBV30 and J is TRBJ1-3; a weak D match, TRBD1 (5 bases). The CDR3 sequence is 15 residues long. The V gene's germline CDR1 is GTSNPN and CDR2 SVGIG (reference sequence). Between the trimmed V and J ends, which lost 4 bases and 0 bases, there was a span of 13 bases. The CDR3 reads CAWNQGHSSGNTIYF. CDR3 DNA: TGTGCCTGGAACCAGGGTCATAGCTCTGGAAACACCATATATTTT.

The rearrangement uses TRBV6-5 and TRBJ2-4, with D uncertain. The CDR3 extends over 15 amino acids. V gave up 0 bases and J gave up 0 bases, with 6 bases separating them. Germline loops: CDR1 MNHEY, CDR2 SVGAGI. The CDR3 region has the DNA TGTGCCAGCAGTTACTCGGAGCTAGCCAAAAACATTCAGTACTTC. Protein sequence: CASSYSELAKNIQYF.

The rearrangement joins TRBV15 to TRBJ1-3, with D possibly TRBD1 on 6 matching bases. Germline V lookup: CDR1 LNHNV, CDR2 YYDKDF (reference sequence). The CDR3 is 17 residues long. The ends were cut back, 4 bases at V and 0 bases at J, with 16 bases in the middle. The CDR3 region is CATSIAQGLFSGNTIYF. The CDR3 coding sequence is TGTGCCACCAGCATAGCTCAGGGGCTCTTCTCTGGAAACACCATATATTTT. Filled out from reference TRBV15 and TRBJ1-3, the complete variable domain reads DAMVIQNPRYQVTQFGKPVTLSCSQTLNHNVMYWYQQKSSQAPKLLFHYYDKDFNNEADTPDNFQSRRPNTSFCFLDIRSPGLGDTAMYLCATSIAQGLFSGNTIYFGEGSWLTVV.

This clone turned up a few times. This chain connects TRBV6-5 to TRBJ1-6; unclear D gene. The germline CDR1 and CDR2 sequences are MNHEY and SVGAGI. The CDR3 covers 12 residues. V gave up 2 bases and J gave up 10 bases, with 6 bases separating them. CDR3 residues: CASSYGSSPLHF. The CDR3 DNA is TGTGCCAGCAGTTACGGGAGCTCACCCCTCCACTTT.

This clone was seen only a few times. The chain combines TRBV2 with TRBJ1-4, with TRBD1 as a possible D gene (5 bases). Trimming took off 1 base at V and 8 bases at J, with 14 bases between the two ends. The CDR3 contains 15 residues. Germline assignment: CDR1 SNHLY and CDR2 FYNNEI. The CDR3: CASSEGGRREEKLFF. Here the CDR3 DNA reads TGTGCCAGCAGTGAAGGGGGCAGGCGTGAAGAAAAACTGTTTTTT.

This clone has more than one count but fewer than ten. V usage is TRBV7-2 and J usage is TRBJ2-3, with D perhaps TRBD2 (5 bases). CDR1 SGHTA and CDR2 FQGNSA come from the germline V gene. This CDR3 is 14 amino acids long. Between the trimmed V and J ends, which lost 4 bases and 5 bases, there was a span of 13 bases. CDR3 sequence reads: CASSSRVRGDTQYF. For the CDR3, the DNA is TGTGCCAGCAGCTCCCGGGTACGGGGAGATACGCAGTATTTT.

V usage is TRBV5-1 and J usage is TRBJ2-3; D is possibly TRBD2 (5 bases). Germline CDR1 SGHRS, CDR2 YFSETQ. The ends were cut back, 2 bases at V and 4 bases at J, with 20 bases in the middle. The CDR3 totals 17 residues. Here the CDR3 DNA reads TGCGCCAGCAGCTTCCGGGATGGAAAGGGCCCCGCAGATACGCAGTATTTT. Amino acids: CASSFRDGKGPADTQYF.

The chain employs TRBV9 and TRBJ2-2, with D possibly matching TRBD1 (6 bases). V was pared by 1 base and J by 3 bases, with 10 bases between. Germline CDR1 and CDR2: SGDLS and YYNGEE. The CDR3 has 15 amino acids. The CDR3 bases are TGTGCCAGCAGCGTATTGGGGGCGGACACCGGGGAGCTGTTTTTT. Protein product: CASSVLGADTGELFF. Full variable domain (outside the CDR3, taken from reference TRBV9 and TRBJ2-2): DSGVTQTPKHLITATGQRVTLRCSPRSGDLSVYWYQQSLDQGLQFLIQYYNGEERAKGNILERFSAQQFPDLHSELNLSSLELGDSALYFCASSVLGADTGELFFGEGSRLTVL.